This T cell receptor (beta chain) was captured in a study of human T cells and chemical hapten exposure. V was pared by 11 bases and J by 0 bases, with 10 bases of the junction left unmatched. Germline loops: CDR1 MNHEY, CDR2 SVGAGI. The CDR3 loop spans 15 amino acids. TCRdb fed the RACE reads into MiXCR, producing one record per CDR3 protein. Among more than 150,000 distinct CDR3 sequences listed, around 25% were seen once. Findings of the study overall: TCRs above 1 in 1000 frequency did not change with DPC sensitization.

This clonotype was counted between two and nine times. What it recognizes is unknown. The time point: patch test 3, about 24 weeks after DPC sensitization. Treatment defined: therapeutic diphenylcyclopropenone sensitization with weekly scalp DPC. The source is a woman aged 40 to 50 with alopecia areata. Some clones in this sample may be carry-over from other donors' samples. This specimen consisted of whole blood, obtained in connection with sensitization to the hapten diphenylcyclopropenone (DPC). This chain links TRBV6-5 with TRBJ2-1; 7 positions agree with TRBD2. This chain's CDR3 is CACRRDYRSYNEQFF. CDR3 DNA sequence: TGTGCCTGCCGGCGGGACTACCGCTCCTACAATGAGCAGTTCTTC.